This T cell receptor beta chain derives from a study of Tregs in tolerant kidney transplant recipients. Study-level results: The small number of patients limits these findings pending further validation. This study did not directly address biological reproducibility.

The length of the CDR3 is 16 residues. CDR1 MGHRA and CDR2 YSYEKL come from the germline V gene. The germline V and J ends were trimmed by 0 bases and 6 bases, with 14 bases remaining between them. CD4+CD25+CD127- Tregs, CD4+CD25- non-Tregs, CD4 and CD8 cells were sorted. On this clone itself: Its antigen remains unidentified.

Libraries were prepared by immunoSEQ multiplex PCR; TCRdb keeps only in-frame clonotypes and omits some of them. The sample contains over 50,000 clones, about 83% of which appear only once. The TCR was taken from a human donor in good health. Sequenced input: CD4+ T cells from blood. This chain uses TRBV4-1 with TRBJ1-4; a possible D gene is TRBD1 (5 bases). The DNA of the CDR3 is TGCGCCAGCAGCCAAGAGGGGCGGAGGGAGCATGAAAAACTGTTTTTT. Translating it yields CASSQEGRREHEKLFF.